The following is a T cell receptor beta chain sequence with its context. Libraries were prepared by immunoSEQ multiplex PCR; TCRdb keeps only in-frame clonotypes and omits some of them. Of tens of thousands of clones in the sample, about nine tenths were seen once. Unmatched junction bases numbered 4, after V lost 4 bases and J lost 5 bases. CDR3 size: 14 residues. The germline V gene has CDR1 MDHEN and CDR2 SYDVKM. The data stem from a study of control samples from healthy donors and cancer patients. The sequenced material came from PBMCs. The chain recombines TRBV28 with TRBJ2-5; 10 bases are a match to TRBD1. The clonotype was recovered from a woman between 45 and 65 years old with colorectal cancer. As DNA, the CDR3 is TGTGCCAGCAGTTCCGGGACAGGGGTCGAGACCCAGTACTTC. This encodes CASSSGTGVETQYF.